The present entry profiles one TCR beta chain with its context. Its antigen is unidentified. Moderate-to-severe activity, CAS ≥3, NOSPECS ≥4 and duration under 3 months were recorded for donors with ophthalmopathy. None of the included patients had other autoimmune diseases, uncontrolled infections, pregnancy or lactation, as these led to exclusion. PBMCs were isolated by Ficoll-Paque density gradient centrifugation, using over 9.5 ml of fresh peripheral blood as the starting material. The sample is drawn from a study of Graves' ophthalmopathy and Graves' hyperthyroidism. The germline V and J ends were trimmed by 7 bases and 1 base, with 10 bases remaining between them. Germline V gene sequence: CDR1 LNHNV, CDR2 YYDKDF (reference sequence). This CDR3 spans 13 amino acids. Study-level findings and limits: Prediction of ophthalmopathy progression reached 70.59% sensitivity and nearly 75% specificity.

RNA transcripts served as template for amplifying TCR beta CDR3 sequences. RT-PCR was first run with HTBI primers, then multiplex PCR in a second round. TCRdb recomputed calls from the multiplex PCR reads with MiXCR, one row per CDR3 protein. Among about 240,000 distinct CDR3 sequences listed, 45% were seen once. The clonotype originates from an adult man with Graves' ophthalmopathy. Material: peripheral blood. The chain links TRBV15 to TRBJ1-1; no clear D. This CDR3 reads CATTPGGNTEAFF. CDR3 in DNA: TGTGCCACCACCCCGGGCGGGAACACTGAAGCTTTCTTT.